A single sample is the source of the 14 T cell receptor beta chains below, sequenced in a study of response to subunit inactivated influenza vaccine. One entry per CDR3 protein results from TCRdb running MiXCR on the RT-PCR reads. The table lists under 550,000 distinct CDR3 sequences, about 8% of them singletons. The sequencing used PBMCs from blood, collected roughly 24 months after vaccination. These receptors came from a man aged 50 to 75 who received an inactivated influenza vaccine.

This clonotype was recorded at least ten times. The V and J genes are TRBV12-3 or TRBV12-4 and TRBJ2-5, with TRBD2 matching over 11 bases. J gave up 4 bases and V 5 bases, and 3 bases lay outside the gene matches. The CDR3 spans 14 residues. CDR3 sequence: CASSRLAGRETQYF. The CDR3 nucleotides are TGTGCCAGCAGTCGACTAGCGGGGAGAGAGACCCAGTACTTC.

The chain uses TRBV12-3 or TRBV12-4 and TRBJ2-1; TRBD2 matches at 13 bases. The ends lost 6 bases at V and 12 bases at J; junction bases unmatched: 14. This CDR3 spans 16 amino acids. The CDR3: CASRSGTSGVVVGQFF. In DNA form, the CDR3 reads TGTGCCAGCAGGTCCGGGACTAGCGGGGTGGTAGTGGGGCAGTTCTTC.

The sample holds a few counts of this clonotype. The genes are TRBV10-1 and TRBJ1-1; D not certain. Germline V lookup: CDR1 WNHNN, CDR2 SYGVQD (reference sequence). The CDR3 has 12 residues. V was pared by 0 bases and J by 6 bases, with 5 bases between. The CDR3 reads CASSESRSEAFF. CDR3 nucleotides: TGCGCCAGCAGTGAGTCGCGGTCTGAAGCTTTCTTT.

The CDR3 nucleotides read TGTGCCAGCAGCTTCCGGGACAGGGGTTCACCCCTCCACTTT. This gives the protein CASSFRDRGSPLHF. The J gene is TRBJ1-6, the V gene TRBV7-2; 10 nucleotides line up with TRBD1. Germline V lookup: CDR1 SGHTA, CDR2 FQGNSA. The J segment lost 9 bases and the V segment lost 3 bases, leaving 2 bases of the junction unmatched. CDR3 size: 14 residues. The whole variable domain, remainder taken from reference TRBV7-2 and TRBJ1-6, is GAGVSQSPSNKVTEKGKDVELRCDPISGHTALYWYRQSLGQGLEFLIYFQGNSAPDKSGLPSDRFSAERTGGSVSTLTIQRTQQEDSAVYLCASSFRDRGSPLHFGNGTRLTVT.

This clonotype has only a few counts. The chain has TRBV5-1 and TRBJ2-5; D may be TRBD2 (6 bases). The CDR3 is made up of 15 amino acids. CDR1 and CDR2 from the germline V gene are SGHRS and YFSETQ. Trimming removed 5 bases at V and 2 bases at J, with 16 bases between. The CDR3 region is CASSYGGLQQETQYF. The CDR3, as DNA: TGCGCCAGCAGTTATGGTGGACTACAACAAGAGACCCAGTACTTC.

This clonotype was detected ten times or more. The CDR3 region has the DNA TGCAGTGCTAGACAGGGTCCTAGCAATCAGCCCCAGCATTTT. Translated: CSARQGPSNQPQHF. The chain couples TRBV20-1 to TRBJ1-5, with D possibly matching TRBD1 (5 bases). CDR1 DFQATT and CDR2 SNEGSKA come from the germline V gene (reference sequence). Trimming stripped 2 bases from V and 0 bases from J, with 8 bases between. There are 14 residues in the CDR3.

The table lists this clonotype with a few counts. The rearrangement links TRBV24-1 to TRBJ1-2; D is unclear. This CDR3 spans 13 amino acids. The germline V and J ends were trimmed by 4 bases and 5 bases, with 10 bases remaining between them. Germline V lookup: CDR1 KGHDR, CDR2 SFDVKD. The CDR3 loop is CATSDTDNYGYTF. The CDR3 DNA reads TGTGCCACCAGTGACACAGACAATTATGGCTACACCTTC.

In this sample, this clonotype turned up many times. V is TRBV27 and J is TRBJ2-5, with 12 bases identical to TRBD2. The junction had 2 bases not matched to a gene; V was cut back by 4 bases and J by 2 bases. Germline CDR1 is MNHEY and CDR2 is SMNVEV (reference sequence). The CDR3 runs 15 residues. The chain's CDR3 is CASSSGLAGQETQYF. Here the CDR3 DNA reads TGTGCCAGCAGTTCGGGACTAGCGGGTCAAGAGACCCAGTACTTC.

The V gene is TRBV5-1, the J gene TRBJ1-1; D unresolved. The CDR3 is made up of 15 amino acids. Trimming took 0 bases from V and 3 from J, leaving 12 bases between them. Per germline, CDR1 SGHRS and CDR2 YFSETQ. The CDR3 nucleotides are TGCGCCAGCAGCTTGGAAGGCCGAAGGGACACTGAAGCTTTCTTT. Its protein product is CASSLEGRRDTEAFF.

The chain uses TRBV6-5 and TRBJ2-7; D not resolved. With 5 bases removed from V and 4 bases from J, the gap between germline ends came to 9 bases. This CDR3 contains 12 residues. Per the germline V gene, CDR1 is MNHEY and CDR2 is SVGAGI. The CDR3 loop reads CASSPWRYEQYF. In DNA, the CDR3 is TGTGCCAGCAGTCCTTGGCGGTACGAGCAGTACTTC.

V usage is TRBV20-1 and J usage is TRBJ1-3; D gene uncertain. This CDR3 comprises 15 residues. Germline lookup yields CDR1 DFQATT and CDR2 SNEGSKA (reference sequence). V shed 2 bases and J shed 0 bases, with 11 bases lying between them. In DNA, the CDR3 is TGCAGTGCTAGAATCCCTGCAGGCTCTGGAAACACCATATATTTT. It specifies CSARIPAGSGNTIYF.

V and J are TRBV20-1 and TRBJ2-1; the D gene could be TRBD1 or TRBD2 (5 bases each). This CDR3 has 13 residues. Germline V gene lookup returns CDR1 DFQATT and CDR2 SNEGSKA (reference sequence). CDR3 loop: CSARVGGRNEQFF. CDR3 nucleotide sequence: TGCAGCGCCCGGGTTGGGGGACGCAATGAGCAGTTCTTC.

This clonotype came up a few times. CDR3 bases: TGTGCCAGCAGTTTAATAGGGGAAAACACTGAAGCTTTCTTT. This encodes CASSLIGENTEAFF. The chain employs TRBV12-3 or TRBV12-4 and TRBJ1-1; TRBD1 might be the D (5 bases). The CDR3 extends over 14 amino acids. The V and J ends lost 2 bases and 2 bases respectively, with 9 bases between them.

This clonotype occurred many times. The V call is TRBV4-3, the J call TRBJ2-3; 7 bases line up with TRBD2. The germline CDR1 and CDR2 sequences are LGHNA and YSLEER. The CDR3 consists of 17 residues. V gave up 1 base and J gave up 0 bases; unmatched junction bases: 7. CDR3 nucleotides: TGCGCCAGCAGCCAAGGATTTCTAGCGGCTAGCACAGATACGCAGTATTTT. It yields the protein CASSQGFLAASTDTQYF.